This TCR beta chain was documented in a study of blood T cell repertoires in COVID-19 (dated by TCRdb to about 2020). Study-wide context: Collaborator samples came from the United States, Italy and Spain and covered acute and convalescent phases of COVID-19. Samples were obtained from the ongoing ImmuneRACE study (first 160 participants) and from 1,254 subjects provided by 6 global collaborators. A freely available public database, intended as a resource for researchers studying the immune response to SARS-CoV-2, is where the repertoires were released. Nearly every sample came with metadata listing a de-identified subject ID, COVID-19 status, age in years and sex. Where HLA class I and class II types were available, the types were taken from metadata supplied by the sample provider, not from assay-based typing. Deeply sampled blood TCRbeta repertoires from subjects exposed to, actively infected with, or recovered from COVID-19 were included in the dataset. The material from the prospective study consisted of cDNA or gDNA derived from T cells, B-cell-depleted T cells, or PBMCs.

TCRbeta CDR3 regions were amplified from genomic DNA using the immunoSEQ Assay, a bias-controlled multiplex PCR. Under the source paper's analysis protocol: The number of nucleated cells in each sample was estimated by amplification of reference gene primers within the assay. To quantify the absolute abundance of each unique TCRbeta CDR3 rearrangement, sequence reads were collapsed and filtered. For each sample, productive Simpson clonality was calculated by taking the square root of Simpson's diversity index across productive rearrangements. Drawn from immuneACCESS, this table holds only the in-frame rearrangements with V and J called that TCRdb kept. Clones are partly lost; checked studies trace under half to an unresolved V gene and leave the rest unexplained. D and trimming were read from the DNA, whereas the V and J calls and clone size are those reported in that table. For this sample there are 150,000 or so clones; around 89% appear just once. The top ten constitute less than 3% of the sample.

Here is what the overall study found, with its caveats: How much clinical and demographic metadata was included differed by source and by participant, and the metadata was provided uncurated.

According to the germline V gene, CDR1 reads MDHEN and CDR2 reads SYDVKM. The CDR3, from cysteine to phenylalanine, totals 17 residues. The CDR3 DNA has 51 bases and is translated from base 1. Unmatched junction bases come to 8, with V trimmed by 7 bases and J by 0 bases. Note on this clone: Its antigen is unknown. Qualities for individual bases were not recorded, and no much larger clone is one base off.

Collaborating institutions collected whole blood in K2EDTA tubes following their own protocols. For TCRbeta analysis, collaborators shipped samples in one of three forms: frozen whole blood, isolated PBMCs, or DNA extracted from either of those sample types. The rearranged chain carries TRBV28 and TRBJ2-1, with 11 bases matching TRBD2. Sequencing used peripheral blood. The sequence was obtained from a man in his sixties with active or convalescent COVID-19. The CDR3 corresponds to CASNSWGTSGSYNEQFF. Here is the DNA: TGTGCCAGCAATTCTTGGGGGACTAGCGGCTCCTACAATGAGCAGTTCTTC.